This T cell receptor (beta chain) was documented in a study of blood T cell repertoires in COVID-19. The overall study: Acute-phase and convalescent COVID-19 samples originated in the United States, Italy and Spain. From T cells, B-cell-depleted T cells, or PBMCs came the material, which was cDNA or gDNA.

As handled by the study authors: Amplified reference gene primers provided the basis for estimating nucleated cell counts. Sequencing was performed with immunoSEQ multiplex PCR; in TCRdb, only in-frame clones are kept and a portion is missing. The V and J calls and the clone size are those of that table, but D and trimming were determined from the DNA. The top ten hold more than 4% of the sample, which has some 180,000 clones, approximately 82% seen once. The germline CDR1 and CDR2 sequences are KGHDR and SFDVKD. The V segment lost 6 bases and the J segment 5 bases; nucleotides outside the gene matches: 17. CDR3 size: 18 residues. Participants, about 18 to 90 years old, spanned under 25 US areas.

This sequence joins TRBV24-1 and TRBJ2-3; 9 bases agree with TRBD2. The receptor's source is a woman aged 60-75 years with acute COVID-19. The source material was PBMCs or T cells enriched from blood (not recorded which). CDR3 DNA: TGTGCCACCAGTAGAGAGGGGGGAAGCGGGAGGTTCAGAGATACGCAGTATTTT. Its protein is CATSREGGSGRFRDTQYF.